This T cell receptor (beta chain) is from a study of cytomegalovirus exposure and HLA in healthy donors. In the case of this clone: Antigen: not known.

Whole-study results and caveats: The study put about 180 TCR beta chains on its list as cytomegalovirus-associated. Reported performance of the classifier showed diagnosis of cytomegalovirus status with high specificity and sensitivity.

It was with 60 Vbeta and 13 Jbeta primers that the PCR ran. Original data processing: A later analysis tallied approximately 87 million unique TCR beta chains, around 11 million of them shared. Repertoires were generated with immunoSEQ multiplex PCR, while TCRdb's copy carries only in-frame clones and drops some. Clonal size and the V and J genes are those of that table, whereas D and trimming came from the DNA. The table records approximately 35,000 clones, 65% to 75% of them present only once. Sequencing used PBMCs. The origin of this receptor is a man aged 35-49 years in good health and CMV-seropositive.

CDR3 DNA sequence: TGTGCCAGTAGTATAGGGACAGGGCAGACTAGCACAGATACGCAGTATTTT. Its translation: CASSIGTGQTSTDTQYF. The chain uses TRBV19 and TRBJ2-3; 8 bases line up with TRBD1. J lost 0 bases, V lost 1 base, and 6 bases had no gene match. The germline gives CDR1 LNHDA, CDR2 SQIVND (reference sequence). This CDR3 region has 17 residues.